A single sample gave rise to the 22 T cell receptor beta chains below, sequenced in a study of T cells in Graves' hyperthyroidism and ophthalmopathy. TCR beta CDR3 sequences were amplified from RNA transcripts. With the HTBI primer set, the TCR CDR3 went through a first round of RT-PCR. MiXCR, run by TCRdb on the multiplex PCR reads, gives a single entry per CDR3 protein. This sample has under 200,000 distinct CDR3 sequences, with around 8.9% found just once. The sample taken for sequencing was blood. The receptors originated from a young woman with Graves' hyperthyroidism that later progressed to Graves' ophthalmopathy.

This clonotype has more than one count but fewer than ten. V gene TRBV3-1 combines with J gene TRBJ2-1; 7 bases agree with TRBD1. CDR1 and CDR2 (germline): LGHDT, YNNKEL (reference sequence). After removal of 0 bases from V and 10 bases from J, the junction contained 9 bases not matched to a gene. The CDR3 extends over 15 amino acids. The CDR3 bases are TGTGCCAGCAGCCAAGAGGGACAGCCCTTACAGGAGCAGTTCTTC. Protein: CASSQEGQPLQEQFF.

The chain uses TRBV30 and TRBJ1-6, with D maybe TRBD1 (5 bases). The CDR3 totals 16 residues. Germline assignment: CDR1 GTSNPN and CDR2 SVGIG (reference sequence). CDR3: CAWDQETNSYNSPLHF. CDR3 sequence (DNA): TGTGCTTGGGACCAGGAGACTAACTCCTATAATTCACCCCTCCACTTT.

In its sample, this clonotype was seen a few times. The chain joins TRBV5-1 to TRBJ2-1, with TRBD2 identical over 12 bases. Looked up from germline, CDR1 is SGHRS and CDR2 is YFSETQ. The V gene end was trimmed by 4 bases and the J gene end by 5 bases; junction bases not matched to a gene: 7. The CDR3 covers 16 residues. CDR3 region: CASSPTRLAGDNEQFF. CDR3 DNA: TGCGCCAGCAGCCCGACTCGACTAGCGGGAGACAATGAGCAGTTCTTC.

The V gene is TRBV12-3 or TRBV12-4, the J gene TRBJ1-2, with D possibly TRBD1 on 5 matching bases. V dropped 1 base and J dropped 1 base, with 22 bases sitting between them. CDR3 length: 19 amino acids. The CDR3: CASSLGQSFRHDYNYGYTF. In DNA form, the CDR3 reads TGTGCCAGCAGTTTAGGACAGTCCTTTCGTCATGATTATAACTATGGCTACACCTTC.

As to this clonotype: A single base separates this from a much larger clone, so it may be a read error. Here the CDR3 DNA reads TGTGCCAGCAGCAGAGCACCGGACTACACCTACAATGAGCAGCTCTTC. Translated: CASSRAPDYTYNEQLF. V and J are TRBV9 and TRBJ2-1, with a tentative D call TRBD2 (6 bases). Germline CDR1 SGDLS, CDR2 YYNGEE. The CDR3 runs to 16 residues.

In its sample, this clonotype was seen many times. V is TRBV12-3 or TRBV12-4 and J is TRBJ2-5; 11 positions agree with TRBD2. This CDR3 contains 15 residues. Germline trimming cut 4 bases from V and 7 bases from J; bases unmatched to any gene: 8. In nucleotides, the CDR3 is TGTGCCAGCAGTTGGGCTAGCGGGGGGCATGGGACCCAGTACTTC. This encodes CASSWASGGHGTQYF.

This clonotype has a count of ten or more. The rearrangement joins TRBV2 to TRBJ2-5; D remains unclear. CDR1 SNHLY and CDR2 FYNNEI come from the germline V gene. V lost 6 bases and J lost 0, with 14 bases in between. The CDR3 extends over 15 amino acids. The CDR3 region has the DNA TGTGCCAGCAGCCGCTTCCAGCCGTACCAAGAGACCCAGTACTTC. Protein: CASSRFQPYQETQYF.

This clonotype was counted at least ten times. The chain links TRBV27 to TRBJ1-5; D perhaps matches TRBD1 (5 bases). This CDR3 is built from 15 residues. Per germline, CDR1 MNHEY and CDR2 SMNVEV (reference sequence). The V end lost 8 bases, the J end lost 0 bases, and 14 bases lay between the germline ends. The CDR3 coding sequence is TGTGCCAGCCGAGGGACGGCTTATAGCAATCAGCCCCAGCATTTT. Protein sequence: CASRGTAYSNQPQHF.

The chain employs TRBV28 and TRBJ1-6; maybe TRBD1 (5 bases). V lost 6 bases to trimming and J lost 10 bases, with 16 bases between them. This CDR3 is 14 amino acids long. Germline CDR1 MDHEN, CDR2 SYDVKM. CDR3 protein: CASRAGTKNSPLHF. CDR3 DNA sequence: TGTGCCAGCAGGGCCGGGACTAAAAACTCACCCCTCCACTTT.

This clonotype has at least ten counts. This sequence joins TRBV12-3 or TRBV12-4 and TRBJ1-2; D is perhaps TRBD1 (6 bases). V dropped 7 bases and J dropped 6 bases, with 15 bases sitting between them. The CDR3 has 13 residues. The CDR3, as DNA: TGTGCCAGCAATATCGGGGGCCTAGATGGCTACACCTTC. Translated: CASNIGGLDGYTF.

At least ten counts were recorded for this clonotype. Its ends do not fully match the called genes, so a read error is possible. The chain has TRBV15 and TRBJ2-1; D call uncertain. CDR1 and CDR2 from the germline V gene are LNHNV and YYDKDF (reference sequence). The CDR3 is 13 residues long. The DNA for the CDR3 is TGTGCCACCGGCAGAGATGGCGGCAATGAGCAGTTCTTC. The encoded protein is CATGRDGGNEQFF.

The CDR3 region is CAWSQGDQPQHF. The CDR3, as DNA: TGTGCCTGGAGCCAGGGCGATCAGCCCCAGCATTTT. V usage is TRBV30 and J usage is TRBJ1-5; weak D call: TRBD1 (5 bases). V was trimmed by 3 bases and J by 5 bases, leaving 8 bases between them. Germline loops: CDR1 GTSNPN, CDR2 SVGIG (reference sequence). CDR3 length: 12 residues.

This chain uses TRBV6-5 with TRBJ2-6; 8 bases are a match to TRBD2. This CDR3 is built from 15 residues. V trimming: 1 base; J trimming: 8 bases; junction bases outside the gene matches: 4. Germline V CDR1 and CDR2: MNHEY, SVGAGI. The DNA of the CDR3 is TGTGCCAGCAGTTACTTAGGCGGGGGGCCCAACGTCCTGACTTTC. This codes for CASSYLGGGPNVLTF.

This clonotype was found many times. CDR3 region: CASSLPTGLNQPQHF. DNA for the CDR3: TGTGCCAGCTCTTTACCGACAGGGCTAAATCAGCCCCAGCATTTT. This rearrangement joins TRBV28 to TRBJ1-5; 7 bases are shared with TRBD1. J was trimmed by 4 bases and V by 8 bases; bases with no gene match: 11. Germline assignment: CDR1 MDHEN and CDR2 SYDVKM. This CDR3 is 15 amino acids long.

This clonotype was seen a few times. V gene TRBV27 combines with J gene TRBJ2-1, with a weak D call TRBD2 (6 bases). Germline V gene sequence: CDR1 MNHEY, CDR2 SMNVEV (reference sequence). The V end lost 5 bases, the J end lost 9 bases, and 14 bases lay between the germline ends. This CDR3 has 13 amino acids. CDR3 residues: CASSALGLSEQFF. The CDR3 coding sequence is TGTGCCAGCAGTGCCTTGGGACTCAGTGAGCAGTTCTTC.

The rearrangement joins TRBV24-1 to TRBJ2-1; the match to TRBD2 covers 8 bases. The V segment lost 9 bases and the J segment 6 bases; nucleotides outside the gene matches: 0. Germline values: CDR1 KGHDR, CDR2 SFDVKD. The CDR3 sequence is 11 residues long. The CDR3 sequence: CATGTSNEQFF. The CDR3 DNA reads TGTGCCACCGGGACTAGCAATGAGCAGTTCTTC.

This clonotype was counted a few times. The junction shows a germline mismatch at one end, possibly a read error. The chain employs TRBV3-1 and TRBJ1-6; D is ambiguous. From germline, CDR1 is LGHDT and CDR2 YNNKEL (reference sequence). The length of the CDR3 is 14 residues. CDR3 loop: CASGQKDNNSPLHF. The CDR3 nucleotides are TGTGCCAGCGGCCAAAAAGACAATAATTCACCCCTCCACTTT.

This clonotype was recorded many times. The chain couples TRBV5-1 to TRBJ2-3; 7 nucleotides line up with TRBD2. The CDR3 covers 14 residues. V lost 3 bases and J lost 3; bases outside the gene matches: 4. Germline lookup yields CDR1 SGHRS and CDR2 YFSETQ. The CDR3 coding sequence is TGCGCCAGCAGCTGGGAGGGTAGGACAGATACGCAGTATTTT. This gives the protein CASSWEGRTDTQYF. The full variable domain, rest sourced from reference TRBV5-1 and TRBJ2-3, is KAGVTQTPRYLIKTRGQQVTLSCSPISGHRSVSWYQQTPGQGLQFLFEYFSETQRNKGNFPGRFSGRQFSNSRSEMNVSTLELGDSALYLCASSWEGRTDTQYFGPGTRLTVL.

This clonotype has only a few counts. V and J are TRBV5-1 and TRBJ2-1; 13 nucleotides agree with TRBD2. Losses at the gene ends were 4 bases for V and 3 bases for J; bases not matched to a gene: 22. The germline gives CDR1 SGHRS, CDR2 YFSETQ. This CDR3 is built from 22 residues. Here the CDR3 reads CASSARQGIRTSGRAGYNEQFF. The CDR3, as DNA: TGCGCCAGCAGCGCCCGACAGGGAATTCGCACTAGCGGGAGGGCCGGCTACAATGAGCAGTTCTTC.

About this clonotype itself: Given a much more abundant clone one base away, this may be a read error. CDR3 coding DNA: TGTGCCAGCAGCGGACGGTATGGGGGAGGGGCTGACGAGCAGTACTTC. Protein product: CASSGRYGGGADEQYF. This sequence joins TRBV9 and TRBJ2-7; 7 nucleotides line up with TRBD2. The length of the CDR3 is 16 residues. Unmatched junction bases numbered 14, after V lost 3 bases and J lost 5 bases. Germline V gene data show CDR1 as SGDLS and CDR2 as YYNGEE. Combining the CDR3 with reference TRBV9 and TRBJ2-7 gives the whole variable domain DSGVTQTPKHLITATGQRVTLRCSPRSGDLSVYWYQQSLDQGLQFLIQYYNGEERAKGNILERFSAQQFPDLHSELNLSSLELGDSALYFCASSGRYGGGADEQYFGPGTRLTVT.

This clonotype appeared many times. The CDR3 region has the DNA TGTGCCAGCAGCCAAAGGAAATTAGGGTACAATGAGCAGTTCTTC. Protein sequence: CASSQRKLGYNEQFF. The chain is built from TRBV3-1 and TRBJ2-1; D is uncertain. CDR3 length: 15 residues. The V gene's germline CDR1 is LGHDT and CDR2 YNNKEL (reference sequence). Trimming shortened V by 2 bases and J by 4 bases, and 12 bases separated the two germline ends.

This clonotype was seen at least ten times. The J gene is TRBJ1-5, the V gene TRBV6-1; D is perhaps TRBD1 (6 bases). CDR3 length: 13 residues. Germline lookup yields CDR1 MNHNS and CDR2 SASEGT. V lost 10 bases, J lost 4 bases, and 14 bases lay in between. The CDR3 region has the DNA TGTGCCACCGCAAGGGGGGCTAATCAGCCCCAGCATTTT. Its translation: CATARGANQPQHF.